The present entry profiles one T cell receptor (beta chain) with its context. The CDR3 consists of 17 residues. CDR1 is DFQATT and CDR2 is SNEGSKA in the germline V gene (reference sequence). For each CDR3 protein, TCRdb gives one entry from its re-call of the 5' RACE reads, without DNA. The listing records 440,000 or so distinct CDR3 sequences. The data were obtained in a study of T cells expressing NK-cell markers. The clonotype was recovered from a woman between 18 and 69 years old in good health. Sequenced: blood T cells: a sorted CD56 or NKG2C T cell subset, CD4+ or CD8+ T cells, or bulk PBMC T cells (not recorded which). The chain combines TRBV20-1 with TRBJ2-3; TCRdb gives TRBD1 as the D gene, but with no DNA this cannot be confirmed. CDR3 protein: CSARGVGTVQGTDTQYF.